This T cell receptor (beta chain) was retrieved from a study of regulatory T cells in long-lasting Graves disease (dated by TCRdb to the early 2020s). Concerning the study at large: Newly diagnosed Graves' disease patients had taken antithyroid drugs for less than 3 months. Persistent Graves' disease patients were compared with newly diagnosed Graves' disease patients by peripheral blood TCR sequencing and RNA sequencing. The study was registered as a clinical trial and conducted in China. A total of about 35 samples underwent TCR sequencing, from roughly 13 patients with persistent Graves' disease and about 20 patients with newly diagnosed Graves' disease. Here is what the overall study found, with its caveats: Peripheral blood alone was examined, since thyroid tissue, which constituted the primary lesion, could not be accessed. Patients with persistent disease shared more public clonotypes (around 3,000) than newly diagnosed patients did (around 930). Sequencing and analysis were restricted to the TCR beta chain. The authors noted that the small sample size was a limitation that may lower accuracy. Compared with newly diagnosed patients, patients with persistent Graves' disease had lower TCR Shannon entropy and fewer highly expanded clones, which suggests clonal expansion.

About this clonotype itself: Its binding antigen is unknown. The sample holds no much larger clone one base away, and base qualities are not on file.

The library was produced with multiplex PCR. The run used an Illumina HiSeq 4000. TCR beta libraries were built with iRepertoire HTBI primers and Arm-PCR amplification of CDR3 regions. PCR products were gel purified before sequencing. Per the original workflow: Gene usage analysis of CDR3 amino acid clonotypes used the approximately 62 TRBV and some 13 TRBJ segments found across samples. COPE and FqMerger were used to merge the filtered high-quality paired reads into contigs. Contigs were aligned with BLAST to IMGT TRBV, TRBD and TRBJ reference genes, and CDR3 was defined per IMGT. Clonotypes above 0.1% frequency were classified as highly expanded clones. Repertoire diversity was measured by Shannon entropy, and V-J evenness by the Gini coefficient. Public clonotypes were defined as clonotypes shared by more than one individual. In-frame beta chains were kept once TCRdb had trimmed the public reads at Q25 with fastp and called clones with MiXCR. Rows are unified per CDR3 protein, each entry keeping the most common DNA and genes. TCRdb's processing, not the study's, gives the V and J calls here. This sample gives fewer than 550,000 distinct CDR3 sequences in total; 15% to 20% of them show up just once. The leading ten clones occupy 25% of the sample.

The intended sense of this specimen's time point label: newly diagnosed GD, antithyroid drugs for less than 3 months. RNA was extracted from PBMCs in TRIzol for both TCR sequencing and RNA sequencing. Graves' disease was diagnosed according to American Thyroid Association guidelines. Recruitment of patients was carried out at an endocrinology department in Xi'an, China. Each patient gave 7.5 to 10 milliliters of peripheral blood, collected in an EDTA anticoagulant tube. Ficoll Paque Plus density gradient separation was used to isolate PBMCs, and no additional T cell sorting was done. An Agilent 2100 Bioanalyzer and agarose gel were used to assess RNA quality, and a NanoDrop 2000 was used to measure RNA concentration. Separately, the same data were catalogued under a study of T cells in Graves' hyperthyroidism and ophthalmopathy. Drawing on the second study: Graves' hyperthyroidism was defined as stable when no progression to ophthalmopathy occurred over 18 months of follow-up. Hyperthyroidism patients were newly diagnosed, with disease duration under 2 months, and aged 18 to 65 years. Exclusion was applied to patients with uncontrolled infections, other autoimmune diseases, pregnancy or lactation. Diagnoses were established on the basis of clinical symptoms, serum thyroxine and TRAb, thyroid ultrasound, and orbital computed tomography. The TCR CDR3 was subjected to a first round of RT-PCR using the HTBI primer set and the Qiagen OneStep RT-PCR kit. Most expanded thyroid clonotypes (frequency above 0.001) were also detected in blood, a finding suggesting that blood repertoires may reflect thyroid immune responses. In cross-validation, a model built on a 13 V-J signature told ophthalmopathy apart from stable hyperthyroidism with approximately 90% sensitivity and around 83% specificity, and in testing the same model reached 80%/75%. In validation, the model predicted progression to ophthalmopathy with 55% to 71% sensitivity and approximately 78% specificity, a median of roughly seven months before onset. To identify TCR V-J signatures that set the groups apart, the researchers used a discovery cohort of approximately 98 patients, made up of under 45 with Graves' ophthalmopathy and 57 with stable Graves' hyperthyroidism. Whether ophthalmopathy could be predicted prospectively was tested in an independent validation cohort made up of roughly 20 hyperthyroidism patients plus 17 patients who later progressed to ophthalmopathy. The 95 to 100 discovery patients were randomly divided into training and test sets at a 7:3 ratio. In six Graves' hyperthyroidism patients, the study also compared T-cell repertoires from thyroid tissue with T-cell repertoires from blood. After blood sampling, hyperthyroidism patients were treated with methimazole at a starting dose of 30 mg daily, and ophthalmopathy patients were treated with high-dose intravenous methylprednisolone. A second multiplex PCR round built the libraries, followed by size selection and purification. Sequencing of the libraries was done on an Illumina HiSeq2000 using paired-end 100 bp reads. SOAPnuke was used to process the raw data, throwing out any read that contained adapters or uncalled bases, had a mean Phred below 15, or lacked an exact constant-primer or identifier match. High-quality paired reads were merged with COPE v1.2.5, and unique nucleotide sequences were defined as clonotypes. MiTCR v1.1 was used to align the clonotypes against IMGT TRBV, TRBD and TRBJ reference segments. Only V-J combinations with frequency above 0.0001, covering 99.2% of repertoires, were analysed. The TCS score was defined as the ratio of F50 (clonal expansion) to E x V (chaos), calculated using BLOSUM62-based TCRdist between CDR3 peptides within each V-J. Welch's t-statistics and random forest reduced fewer than 550 V-J features to 13, which were used in a naive Bayes classifier (R e1071). No statistical method was used to fix the sample size in advance, and group allocation was not hidden from the investigators. According to the paper, TCR Vbeta CDR3 sequencing was carried out on 135 peripheral blood samples, which came from under 50 ophthalmopathy, around 74 hyperthyroidism and about 17 progressor patients.

This TCR came from a woman in her forties or fifties with Graves disease. Donor details come from another sample of the same person, matched by shared clones. The sample consisted of peripheral blood mononuclear cells (PBMCs), taken at new diagnosis, from a patient treated with antithyroid drugs.

The bases read TGTGCCAGCAGCTCCGGTTGGGGTCGTACTGAAGCTTTCTTT. This codes for CASSSGWGRTEAFF. The sequence links TRBV27 to TRBJ1-1; no D gene call is confident. V is cut by 6 bases and J by 5 bases, and the space between the germline ends is 16 bases. The CDR3 runs 14 amino acids, cysteine and phenylalanine included. The entry retains the CDR3 DNA only, 42 bases that are in frame from base 1. Via the germline V gene (reference sequence), CDR1 is MNHEY and CDR2 SMNVEV.